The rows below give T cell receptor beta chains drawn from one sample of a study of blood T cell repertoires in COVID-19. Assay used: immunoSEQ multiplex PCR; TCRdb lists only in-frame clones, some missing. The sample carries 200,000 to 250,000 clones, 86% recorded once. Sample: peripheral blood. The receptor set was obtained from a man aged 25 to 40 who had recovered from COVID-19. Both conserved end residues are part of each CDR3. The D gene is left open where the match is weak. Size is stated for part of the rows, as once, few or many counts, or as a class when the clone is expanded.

TGTGCCAGCAGCTTAGCGTGGGGGGGTAGCAATGAGCAGTTCTTC	CASSLAWGGSNEQFF	TRBD2	15	TRBJ2-1	NA	TRBV7-2
TGTGCCAGCAGCTTAGGATCAGCGGATACTAACTATGGCTACACCTTC	CASSLGSADTNYGYTF	NA	16	TRBJ1-2	NA	TRBV7-9
TGCAGCGTTGCGGGGGAGGGGACTGAAGCTTTCTTT	CSVAGEGTEAFF	NA	12	TRBJ1-1	NA	TRBV29-1
TGTGCCAGCAGTCGACCGACAGGACTTAACACCGGGGAGCTGTTTTTT	CASSRPTGLNTGELFF	NA	16	TRBJ2-2	few	TRBV6-6
TGTGCCACAACCCTTCGCCCGGGACAGAACTATGGCTACACCTTC	CATTLRPGQNYGYTF	TRBD1	15	TRBJ1-2	NA	TRBV15
TGTGCCAGCAGCTTGGGTGTAACGGGGGATGGGGATACGCAGTATTTT	CASSLGVTGDGDTQYF	NA	16	TRBJ2-3	NA	TRBV5-4
TGTGCCAGCAGCTTTCTCTCCTACGAGCAGTACTTC	CASSFLSYEQYF	NA	12	TRBJ2-7	NA	TRBV12-3/TRBV12-4
TGTGCCAGCAGTAAAGACAGGGACACCTACAATGAGCAGTTCTTC	CASSKDRDTYNEQFF	TRBD1	15	TRBJ2-1	NA	TRBV27
TGTGCCAGCAGCCTTACTGGTGGGGCCAACGTCCTGACTTTC	CASSLTGGANVLTF	NA	14	TRBJ2-6	NA	TRBV11-2
TGCAGCGTTGAAGATCAAAGGACAACGGTTATCTCTGGGGCCAACGTCCTGACTTTC	CSVEDQRTTVISGANVLTF	NA	19	TRBJ2-6	many	TRBV29-1
TGTGCCAGCAGCCTTCTAGCCCACGAGCAGTACTTC	CASSLLAHEQYF	NA	12	TRBJ2-7	NA	TRBV5-4
TGTGCCAGCACCTCAAACAGGGGGTGGGATGGCTACACCTTC	CASTSNRGWDGYTF	TRBD1	14	TRBJ1-2	NA	TRBV3-1/TRBV3-2
TGTGCCAGCAGCTTAGGTGGACACGGGAATTCACCCCTCCACTTT	CASSLGGHGNSPLHF	NA	15	TRBJ1-6	few	TRBV11-3
TGTGCCAGTAGTCCACCAGGACAGGCCCTCTATGGCTACACCTTC	CASSPPGQALYGYTF	TRBD1	15	TRBJ1-2	NA	TRBV19
TGTGCCAGCAGCCGTTCGGGACAGACCTACAATGAGCAGTTCTTC	CASSRSGQTYNEQFF	TRBD1	15	TRBJ2-1	NA	TRBV5-4
TGTGCCAGCTGGGTCCTAGTACCGGGACACTACTCCTACGAGCAGTACTTC	CASWVLVPGHYSYEQYF	NA	17	TRBJ2-7	once	TRBV7-9
TGCGCCAGCAGCCAAGAAGTGGCAGGGGCGACTGAAGCTTTCTTT	CASSQEVAGATEAFF	NA	15	TRBJ1-1	NA	TRBV4-1
TGTGCCAGCAGCGCGCGACAGGGCTTGGGCTACACCTTC	CASSARQGLGYTF	TRBD1	13	TRBJ1-2	NA	TRBV9
TGTGCCAGCATTCAGGGGATCTCCTACGAGCAGTACTTC	CASIQGISYEQYF	NA	13	TRBJ2-7	NA	TRBV2
TGTGCCAGCAGCGTACGGGGGGCGGACACCATATATTTT	CASSVRGADTIYF	NA	13	TRBJ1-3	NA	TRBV9
TGTGCCAGCAGGCGCGGACTTGCGGATACGCAGTATTTT	CASRRGLADTQYF	NA	13	TRBJ2-3	NA	TRBV6-5
TGTGCCAGCAAGGAATGGACAGGGGATAATTCACCCCTCCACTTT	CASKEWTGDNSPLHF	TRBD1	15	TRBJ1-6	NA	TRBV6-5
TGCAGCGCCTTGACGGGAGGCCCAGCCATATATTTT	CSALTGGPAIYF	NA	12	TRBJ1-3	NA	TRBV29-1
TGTGCCATCAGTATAAGGACTAGAGACCAAGAGACCCAGTACTTC	CAISIRTRDQETQYF	TRBD2	15	TRBJ2-5	NA	TRBV10-3
TGCAGCGTCGGTGGGACCGGGACAGGGGGAAGGGGGCAGTACTTC	CSVGGTGTGGRGQYF	TRBD1	15	TRBJ2-7	NA	TRBV29-1
TGCGCCAGCAGTGAGCCGACTAGCGGGGGGGGAGAGACCCAGTACTTC	CASSEPTSGGGETQYF	TRBD2	16	TRBJ2-5	NA	TRBV10-1
TGTGCCAGCAGTACCGGGACAGAGACATATGGCTACACCTTC	CASSTGTETYGYTF	TRBD1	14	TRBJ1-2	few	TRBV2
TGTGCCAGTAGTCGCGGGCGGCAGCGAGAGACCCAGTACTTC	CASSRGRQRETQYF	NA	14	TRBJ2-5	NA	TRBV19
TGTGCCAGCAGTTACCGCCTGGACAGGGGGAGTTCACCCCTCCACTTT	CASSYRLDRGSSPLHF	TRBD1	16	TRBJ1-6	NA	TRBV6-5
TGTGCCAGCAGCTTAGGGACAGGGATCAGCAATCAGCCCCAGCATTTT	CASSLGTGISNQPQHF	TRBD1	16	TRBJ1-5	NA	TRBV7-6
TGTGCCAGCAGCCCTACTAGCGGGGGCCCAGGGGAGCTGTTTTTT	CASSPTSGGPGELFF	TRBD2	15	TRBJ2-2	few	TRBV11-3
TGTGCCAGCAGCTTAGATGTCAGGGGGTATGGCTACACCTTC	CASSLDVRGYGYTF	TRBD1	14	TRBJ1-2	NA	TRBV7-2
TGTGCCAGCAACCACCGGGACAGGGGGCCGAGCTCCTATAATTCACCCCTCCACTTT	CASNHRDRGPSSYNSPLHF	NA	19	TRBJ1-6	NA	TRBV21-1
TGTGCCAGCAGTGACTCCCAGGGGGGCGGAGATACGCAGTATTTT	CASSDSQGGGDTQYF	NA	15	TRBJ2-3	few	TRBV6-4
TGTGCCTGGAGTCGGAACCGGGGCGAGCAGTACTTC	CAWSRNRGEQYF	NA	12	TRBJ2-7	NA	TRBV30
TGTGCCAGCAGCGTAGCCGGGGGGGCCAAGGAGACCCAGTACTTC	CASSVAGGAKETQYF	TRBD2	15	TRBJ2-5	NA	TRBV9
TGTGCCAGCAGCTTAGACGGAGGCTCCTACAATGAGCAGTTCTTC	CASSLDGGSYNEQFF	NA	15	TRBJ2-1	NA	TRBV7-2
TGTGCCAGCAGCTTTTCCCGGGGATTCACCTACGAGCAGTACTTC	CASSFSRGFTYEQYF	NA	15	TRBJ2-7	NA	TRBV7-2
TGTGCCAGCAGCGCAGGGGTTCGGCAAGAGACCCAGTACTTC	CASSAGVRQETQYF	NA	14	TRBJ2-5	NA	TRBV28
TGTGCCATCAGTGCCGGACAGGGGAACTTTCAGCCCCAGCATTTT	CAISAGQGNFQPQHF	TRBD1	15	TRBJ1-5	NA	TRBV10-3
TGTGCCAGCAGTATCTCGAGCGGGGTAACCTACAATGAGCAGTTCTTC	CASSISSGVTYNEQFF	TRBD2	16	TRBJ2-1	once	TRBV9
TGTGCCAGCAGCTTTGGACAGGGTCGGACTGAAGCTTTCTTT	CASSFGQGRTEAFF	TRBD1	14	TRBJ1-1	NA	TRBV5-8
TGTGCCAGCAGCTTCCCCATGGGACAGGGATTCTACACCTTC	CASSFPMGQGFYTF	TRBD1	14	TRBJ1-2	NA	TRBV5-4
TGTGCCAGTAGTCTGCAGGGGATTGGCTACACCTTC	CASSLQGIGYTF	NA	12	TRBJ1-2	NA	TRBV19